This T cell receptor (beta chain) was sequenced during a study of blood T cells in healthy people across ages. The authors ran a second PCR of roughly 6 to 12 cycles using a sample-barcoded 5' primer and a J-beta primer mix. TCRdb reprocessed the 5' RACE reads via MiXCR and lists one record per CDR3 protein. The sample consists of some 550,000 distinct CDR3 sequences, around 48% of them appearing once. Findings and caveats of the study: Total diversity from one million sequenced T cells was likely underestimated. The study found TCR beta diversity correlated strongly with naive T cell percentage.

This clonotype was observed many times. Its antigen is still unknown. Trimming cost V 0 bases and J 3 bases, with 15 bases left between them. Germline CDR1 MNHNY, CDR2 SVGAGI (reference sequence). The length of the CDR3 is 16 residues. Sequenced input: blood. The chain couples TRBV6-6 to TRBJ2-7; the D gene is possibly TRBD2 (6 bases). The origin of this receptor is an elderly man in good health. The CDR3 DNA is TGTGCCAGCAGTTACTCGAGGCGTGGCGGGGACTACGAGCAGTACTTC. Its protein is CASSYSRRGGDYEQYF.